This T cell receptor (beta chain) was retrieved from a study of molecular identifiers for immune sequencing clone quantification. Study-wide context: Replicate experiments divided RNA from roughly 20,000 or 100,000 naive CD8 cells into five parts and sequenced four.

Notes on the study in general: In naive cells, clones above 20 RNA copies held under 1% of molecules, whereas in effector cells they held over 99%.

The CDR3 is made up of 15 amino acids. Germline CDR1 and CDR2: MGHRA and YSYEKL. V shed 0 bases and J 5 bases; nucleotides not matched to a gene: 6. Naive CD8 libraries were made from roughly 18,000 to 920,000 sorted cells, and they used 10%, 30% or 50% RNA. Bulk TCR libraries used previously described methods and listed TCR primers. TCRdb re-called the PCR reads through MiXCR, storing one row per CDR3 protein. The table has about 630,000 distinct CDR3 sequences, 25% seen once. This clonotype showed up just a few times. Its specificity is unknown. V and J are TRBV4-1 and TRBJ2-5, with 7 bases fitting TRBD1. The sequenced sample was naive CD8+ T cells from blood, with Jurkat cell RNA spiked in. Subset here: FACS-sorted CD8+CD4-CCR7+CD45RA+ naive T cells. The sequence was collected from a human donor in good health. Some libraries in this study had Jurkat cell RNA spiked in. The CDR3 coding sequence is TGCGCCAGCAGCCAAGATACAGGGGATGCGGAGACCCAGTACTTC. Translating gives CASSQDTGDAETQYF.